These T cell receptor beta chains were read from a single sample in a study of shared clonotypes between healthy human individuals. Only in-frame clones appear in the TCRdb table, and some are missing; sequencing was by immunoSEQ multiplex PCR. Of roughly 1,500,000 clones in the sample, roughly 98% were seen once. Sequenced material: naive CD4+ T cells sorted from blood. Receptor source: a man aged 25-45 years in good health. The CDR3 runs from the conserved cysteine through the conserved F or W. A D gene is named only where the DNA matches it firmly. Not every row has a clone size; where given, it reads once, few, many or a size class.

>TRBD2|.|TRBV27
CASSLIPSGIGRENEQYF
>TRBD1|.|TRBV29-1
CSVAGQGGSDTQYF
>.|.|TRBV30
CASFPQRENYGYTF
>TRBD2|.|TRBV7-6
CASSPLSGRIVRQFF
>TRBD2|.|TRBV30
CAWKRTSGVGNTGELFF
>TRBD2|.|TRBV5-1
CASSTTSGRSNEQFF
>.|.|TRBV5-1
CASSLVVSYEQYF
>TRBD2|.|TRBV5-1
CASSLGIAGYGDTQYF
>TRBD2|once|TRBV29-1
CSVDDGRAYEQYF
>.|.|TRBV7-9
CASSQEEFYEQYF
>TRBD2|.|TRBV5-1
CASSLATSGSFDNEQFF
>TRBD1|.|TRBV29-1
CSVAGTVPSSYEQYF
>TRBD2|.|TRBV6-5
CASSYTSGMQFF
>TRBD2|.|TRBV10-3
CATLTSGIKEQYF
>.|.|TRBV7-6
CASSLGQDNEQFF
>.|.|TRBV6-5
CASSRGRNYGYTF
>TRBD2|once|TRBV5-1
CASSLGSSGGQETQYF
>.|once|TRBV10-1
CASSRENTGELFF
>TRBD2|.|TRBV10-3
CAISEGGLAGGSYNEQFF
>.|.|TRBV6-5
CASSYSGRTEAFF
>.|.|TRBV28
CASSPGPAFGREKLFF
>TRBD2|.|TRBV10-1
CASSDASGGSYNEQFF
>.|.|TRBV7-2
CASSLPQQGLSGNTIYF
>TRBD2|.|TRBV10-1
CASEQLGLAGFQYEQYF
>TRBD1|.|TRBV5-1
CASSLRQGSGTDTQYF
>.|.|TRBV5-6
CASSTLPSSYNEQFF
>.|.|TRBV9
CASSLTGVNTGELFF
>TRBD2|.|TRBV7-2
CASSPYAITSGASTDTQYF
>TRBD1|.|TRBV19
CASRLTGGGRNTEAFF
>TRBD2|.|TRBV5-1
CASSLRTSGRAADTQYF
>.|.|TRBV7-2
CASSPGQRNEKLFF
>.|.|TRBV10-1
CASSERQLGYEQYF
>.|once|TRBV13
CASSTRLNEQFF
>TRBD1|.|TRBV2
CARSKGTGAWETQYF
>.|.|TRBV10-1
CASSEQGNTGELFF
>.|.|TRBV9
CASSVVLASYNEQFF
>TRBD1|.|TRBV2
CASSSLAGGSTDTQYF
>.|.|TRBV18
CASSPSYEPYEQYF
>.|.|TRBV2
CASSRSLMNTEAFF
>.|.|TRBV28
CASSFLLLGQPQHF
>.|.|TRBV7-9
CASSLSTDTQYF
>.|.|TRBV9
CASSVRSSSGANVLTF
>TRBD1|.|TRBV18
CASSPRQGYEQFF
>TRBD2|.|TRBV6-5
CASSYFPGGANEQFF
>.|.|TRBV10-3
CAISESEYEQYF
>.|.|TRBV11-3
CASSLTVNTEAFF
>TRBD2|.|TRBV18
CASSQTSGSDHPQYF
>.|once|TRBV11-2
CASSPFPQGLGSNEKLFF
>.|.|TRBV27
CASGRSGSSSYEQYF
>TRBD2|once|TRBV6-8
CASSFPLGSGSAYEQYF
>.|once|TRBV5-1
CASSLDGGANTGELFF
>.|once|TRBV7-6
CASSGPGGNQPQHF
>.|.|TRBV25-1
CASSTTRGTEAFF